A single sample is the source of the 10 T cell receptor beta chains below, sequenced in a study of T cell changes during pregnancy in multiple sclerosis. Sequenced by immunoSEQ multiplex PCR; TCRdb stores in-frame clones only, minus some. The table lists approximately 52,000 clones, 80% to 90% of them singletons, with 0.95% to 1.5% in the top ten. Sample: CD4+ T cells from peripheral blood mononuclear cells, taken in the second trimester of pregnancy. These TCRs come from a female donor with multiple sclerosis, enrolled in a pregnancy study.

This sequence joins TRBV6-1 and TRBJ1-1; D is ambiguous. V shed 3 bases and J shed 10 bases, with 12 bases lying between them. This CDR3 contains 12 residues. Germline loops: CDR1 MNHNS, CDR2 SASEGT. CDR3 sequence reads: CASSESGIGAFF. The CDR3 DNA sequence: TGTGCCAGCAGTGAGTCGGGGATAGGAGCTTTCTTT.

This clone appeared a single time. CDR3 sequence: CASSERAGELFF. The CDR3 bases are TGTGCCAGCAGTGAGCGGGCCGGGGAGCTGTTTTTT. V and J are TRBV11-3 and TRBJ2-2, with D possibly matching TRBD2 (6 bases). The CDR3 has 12 amino acids. Trimming left V 6 bases short and J 6 bases short, with 8 bases between. The germline V gene has CDR1 SGHNT and CDR2 YENEEA.

J is TRBJ2-7 and V is TRBV7-2; TRBD1 matches at 8 bases. The CDR3 is 14 amino acids. Germline assignment: CDR1 SGHTA and CDR2 FQGNSA. V was clipped by 5 bases and J by 2 bases; unmatched bases: 5. CDR3 protein: CASSPQTGAYEQYF. CDR3 coding DNA: TGTGCCAGCAGCCCCCAGACAGGGGCCTACGAGCAGTACTTC. The full variable domain, with the rest looked up from reference TRBV7-2 and TRBJ2-7, is GAGVSQSPSNKVTEKGKDVELRCDPISGHTALYWYRQSLGQGLEFLIYFQGNSAPDKSGLPSDRFSAERTGGSVSTLTIQRTQQEDSAVYLCASSPQTGAYEQYFGPGTRLTVT.

The CDR3, as DNA: TGTGCCAGCAGCTTAGGGGTTAGCGGGTACCAAGAGACCCAGTACTTC. Translating it yields CASSLGVSGYQETQYF. The genes are TRBV11-2 and TRBJ2-5, with 7 bases identical to TRBD2. The CDR3 loop spans 16 amino acids. V dropped 1 base and J dropped 0; count of bases not matched to a gene: 5. Germline assignment: CDR1 SGHAT and CDR2 FQNNGV. Full variable domain (missing parts from reference TRBV11-2 and TRBJ2-5): EAGVAQSPRYKIIEKRQSVAFWCNPISGHATLYWYQQILGQGPKLLIQFQNNGVVDDSQLPKDRFSAERLKGVDSTLKIQPAKLEDSAVYLCASSLGVSGYQETQYFGPGTRLLVL.

J is TRBJ2-2 and V is TRBV25-1; possible D gene TRBD1, 5 bases. The V end was cut by 1 base, the J end by 3 bases, with 12 bases between. The germline gives CDR1 MGHDK, CDR2 SYGVNS. This CDR3 region has 16 residues. CDR3 in amino acids: CASSESGRVYTGELFF. The CDR3 bases are TGTGCCAGCAGTGAATCCGGCAGGGTGTACACCGGGGAGCTGTTTTTT.

The sample holds a few counts of this clone. The chain joins TRBV6-4 to TRBJ2-6; 10 bases match TRBD2. V shed 3 bases and J 3 bases; nucleotides not matched to a gene: 8. The CDR3 loop spans 18 amino acids. The germline V gene has CDR1 MRHNA and CDR2 SNTAGT. As DNA, the CDR3 is TGTGCCAGCAGTGAAAGGCTAGCGGGAGTGGTTGGGGCCAACGTCCTGACTTTC. Its protein is CASSERLAGVVGANVLTF.

The chain couples TRBV6-5 to TRBJ1-2; no clear D gene. The germline CDR1 and CDR2 sequences are MNHEY and SVGAGI. V gave up 5 bases and J gave up 2 bases, with 9 bases separating them. The CDR3 has 13 amino acids. The DNA of the CDR3 is TGTGCCAGCAGTCTAAAGCCCAACTATGGCTACACCTTC. This sequence encodes CASSLKPNYGYTF.

The rearrangement uses TRBV5-1 and TRBJ2-7; 11 bases fit TRBD2. This CDR3 has 15 residues. Germline CDR1 SGHRS, CDR2 YFSETQ. J lost 0 bases, V lost 4 bases, and 3 bases had no gene match. The CDR3 reads CASSILAGASYEQYF. The CDR3 DNA reads as TGCGCCAGCAGCATACTAGCGGGGGCCTCCTACGAGCAGTACTTC.

The rearrangement joins TRBV5-1 to TRBJ1-5; no firm D call. Trimming took 4 bases from V and 5 from J, leaving 13 bases between them. The CDR3 consists of 14 residues. The V gene's germline CDR1 is SGHRS and CDR2 YFSETQ. CDR3 DNA: TGCGCCAGCAGCCTGGACGGTTCTTATCAGCCCCAGCATTTT. It yields the protein CASSLDGSYQPQHF.

This chain joins TRBV9 and TRBJ2-7; TRBD1 matches at 8 bases. Germline V lookup: CDR1 SGDLS, CDR2 YYNGEE. Trimming removed 4 bases from V and 2 bases from J; junction bases left unmatched: 5. This CDR3 has 14 residues. Here the CDR3 reads CASSTGTGAYEQYF. The CDR3 DNA reads as TGTGCCAGCAGCACTGGGACAGGAGCCTACGAGCAGTACTTC.